These T cell receptor beta chains were read from a single sample in a study of early T cells in non-severe SARS-CoV-2 infection. Each CDR3 protein gets one entry after TCRdb re-called the 5' RACE reads with MiXCR. The sample carries roughly 69,000 distinct CDR3 sequences, 8% to 10% recorded once. This sample comprised whole blood, obtained at baseline. The receptors were gathered from an adult who was a healthcare worker with PCR-confirmed SARS-CoV-2 infection or an uninfected control (not recorded which). Both conserved end residues are part of each CDR3. The order of the fields is V gene, CDR3 length, J gene, clone size, D gene, CDR3 DNA, CDR3 protein. A D gene is named only where the DNA matches it firmly. Rows may omit the clone size; those that give it use once, few, many or a size class.

v_gene: TRBV7-9; len: 12; j_gene: TRBJ2-5; abundance: many; d_gene: -; CDR3nt: TGTGCCAGCAGCTTTGACCGGGAGACCCAGTACTTC; CDR3aa: CASSFDRETQYF
v_gene: TRBV4-3; len: 13; j_gene: TRBJ1-5; abundance: few; d_gene: -; CDR3nt: TGCGCCAGCAGCCAAGATGTAGGTCAGCCCCAGCATTTT; CDR3aa: CASSQDVGQPQHF
v_gene: TRBV12-3/TRBV12-4; len: 15; j_gene: TRBJ2-1; abundance: few; d_gene: TRBD2; CDR3nt: TGTGCCAGCAATGCCGGGACTAGCGTTAAGAATGAGCAGTTCTTC; CDR3aa: CASNAGTSVKNEQFF
v_gene: TRBV4-3; len: 16; j_gene: TRBJ1-2; abundance: few; d_gene: -; CDR3nt: TGCGCCAGCAGCCAAGCTGGGACTGGGACCTCCTATGGCTACACCTTC; CDR3aa: CASSQAGTGTSYGYTF
v_gene: TRBV28; len: 14; j_gene: TRBJ2-1; abundance: many; d_gene: -; CDR3nt: TGTGCCAGCAGGCTAGGGACGCTCTCCAGTGAGCAGTTCTTC; CDR3aa: CASRLGTLSSEQFF
v_gene: TRBV28; len: 11; j_gene: TRBJ2-1; abundance: many; d_gene: -; CDR3nt: TGTGCCCATTCCTCCTACAATGAGCAGTTCTTC; CDR3aa: CAHSSYNEQFF
v_gene: TRBV28; len: 15; j_gene: TRBJ2-5; abundance: -; d_gene: -; CDR3nt: TGTGCCAGCAGTTCGATGGGACAAGGACAAGAGACCCAGTACTTC; CDR3aa: CASSSMGQGQETQYF
v_gene: TRBV2; len: 14; j_gene: TRBJ2-7; abundance: -; d_gene: TRBD1; CDR3nt: TGTGCCACCCGGACAGGGGGCACTTCCTACGAGCAGTACTTC; CDR3aa: CATRTGGTSYEQYF
v_gene: TRBV11-2; len: 17; j_gene: TRBJ2-7; abundance: few; d_gene: TRBD2; CDR3nt: TGTGCCAGCAGCTTAGCTTCGGGACTAGCGGGAGCTAACGAGCAGTACTTC; CDR3aa: CASSLASGLAGANEQYF
v_gene: TRBV9; len: 14; j_gene: TRBJ2-1; abundance: -; d_gene: -; CDR3nt: TGTGCCAGCAGCGCCCAGGGGGGGCTCAATGAGCAGTTCTTC; CDR3aa: CASSAQGGLNEQFF
v_gene: TRBV6-5; len: 14; j_gene: TRBJ1-1; abundance: many; d_gene: -; CDR3nt: TGTGCCAGCAGTTTCGATTGGGAAACGACTGAAGCTTTCTTT; CDR3aa: CASSFDWETTEAFF
v_gene: TRBV3-1; len: 16; j_gene: TRBJ2-7; abundance: -; d_gene: TRBD2; CDR3nt: TGTGCCAGCAGCCCCCAGGAGGGAGGGCCGTTCTACGAGCAGTACTTC; CDR3aa: CASSPQEGGPFYEQYF
v_gene: TRBV28; len: 13; j_gene: TRBJ2-7; abundance: few; d_gene: TRBD1; CDR3nt: TGTGCCAGCAGCTCCGACAGGGGCAACGAGCAGTACTTC; CDR3aa: CASSSDRGNEQYF
v_gene: TRBV29-1; len: 13; j_gene: TRBJ2-1; abundance: few; d_gene: TRBD2; CDR3nt: TGCAGCGCCTCGACTAGCCTTGGCAATGAGCAGTTCTTC; CDR3aa: CSASTSLGNEQFF
v_gene: TRBV20-1; len: 11; j_gene: TRBJ2-7; abundance: many; d_gene: -; CDR3nt: TGCAGTGCTAGTCAGGACTACGAGCAGTACTTC; CDR3aa: CSASQDYEQYF
v_gene: TRBV24-1; len: 19; j_gene: TRBJ2-1; abundance: many; d_gene: TRBD1; CDR3nt: TGTGCCACCAGTGCCGGGGGACAGGGGACACTAATTAACTACAATGAGCAGTTCTTC; CDR3aa: CATSAGGQGTLINYNEQFF
v_gene: TRBV12-3/TRBV12-4; len: 13; j_gene: TRBJ1-1; abundance: many; d_gene: -; CDR3nt: TGTGCCAGCAGTCTCCAACCACAGGGCGTAGCTTTCTTT; CDR3aa: CASSLQPQGVAFF
v_gene: TRBV28; len: 17; j_gene: TRBJ2-6; abundance: many; d_gene: TRBD1; CDR3nt: TGTGCCAGCAGTTTTGACAGGGACCCCTTTGGGGCCAACGTCCTGACTTTC; CDR3aa: CASSFDRDPFGANVLTF
v_gene: TRBV7-2; len: 13; j_gene: TRBJ2-3; abundance: -; d_gene: -; CDR3nt: TGTGCCAGCAGCCGGGCCGGCACAGATACGCAGTATTTT; CDR3aa: CASSRAGTDTQYF
v_gene: TRBV7-2; len: 14; j_gene: TRBJ2-7; abundance: many; d_gene: TRBD1; CDR3nt: TGTGCCAGCAGCTTCAGGACAGGCGGCTACGAGCAGTACTTC; CDR3aa: CASSFRTGGYEQYF
v_gene: TRBV12-3/TRBV12-4; len: 12; j_gene: TRBJ2-5; abundance: few; d_gene: -; CDR3nt: TGTGCCAGCAGCCAGGGACGGGAGACCCAGTACTTC; CDR3aa: CASSQGRETQYF
v_gene: TRBV9; len: 12; j_gene: TRBJ2-3; abundance: many; d_gene: -; CDR3nt: TGTGCCAGCAGCGTTGAGGGAAATACGCAGTATTTT; CDR3aa: CASSVEGNTQYF
v_gene: TRBV4-2; len: 12; j_gene: TRBJ2-4; abundance: -; d_gene: -; CDR3nt: TGTGCCAGCAGTCCAGGGGGGAACATTCAGTACTTC; CDR3aa: CASSPGGNIQYF
v_gene: TRBV10-3; len: 14; j_gene: TRBJ2-3; abundance: many; d_gene: TRBD2; CDR3nt: TGTGCCATCAGTGAAGGGACTAGCGGGGATACGCAGTATTTT; CDR3aa: CAISEGTSGDTQYF
v_gene: TRBV13; len: 14; j_gene: TRBJ2-7; abundance: -; d_gene: TRBD1; CDR3nt: TGTGCCAGCAGTCCGGGACAGAACTCCTACGAGCAGTACTTC; CDR3aa: CASSPGQNSYEQYF
v_gene: TRBV10-3; len: 17; j_gene: TRBJ2-1; abundance: many; d_gene: TRBD2; CDR3nt: TGTGCCATCAGTGAGTCGAAGGCTAGCGGGGAGGTGAATGAGCAGTTCTTC; CDR3aa: CAISESKASGEVNEQFF
v_gene: TRBV12-3/TRBV12-4; len: 14; j_gene: TRBJ1-6; abundance: many; d_gene: -; CDR3nt: TGTGCCAGCAGTTTCATACAGAATAATTCACCCCTCCACTTT; CDR3aa: CASSFIQNNSPLHF
v_gene: TRBV7-2; len: 15; j_gene: TRBJ1-6; abundance: few; d_gene: -; CDR3nt: TGTGCCAGCAGCTTAAGCTCCCGGAGTAATTCACCCCTCCACTTT; CDR3aa: CASSLSSRSNSPLHF
v_gene: TRBV29-1; len: 13; j_gene: TRBJ2-3; abundance: many; d_gene: -; CDR3nt: TGCAGCGTTGGGTCCACCAGCACAGATACGCAGTATTTT; CDR3aa: CSVGSTSTDTQYF
v_gene: TRBV7-6; len: 14; j_gene: TRBJ2-3; abundance: -; d_gene: -; CDR3nt: TGTGCCAGCAGCTTGGAGGGGCGGTCAGATACGCAGTATTTT; CDR3aa: CASSLEGRSDTQYF
v_gene: TRBV5-1; len: 13; j_gene: TRBJ1-1; abundance: -; d_gene: -; CDR3nt: TGCGCCAGCAGCTTGAAGGGGGTCACTGAAGCTTTCTTT; CDR3aa: CASSLKGVTEAFF